This T cell receptor beta chain was observed in a study of T cells after yellow fever vaccination (dated by TCRdb to about 2019). About the full investigation: The SMART-Seq v4 Ultra Low Input RNA kit was used to prepare libraries from fractions with low cell numbers. Blood was collected at multiple timepoints before and after primary and secondary immunization, and bulk PBMC replicates and cell subsets were isolated. Two healthy male donors made up the cohort, one aged 18 to 30 years and the other aged 30 to 40 years. To follow T-cell clones before and after primary and booster YFV17D yellow fever vaccination, bulk TCR alpha and beta repertoires were sequenced over time. Summary of the overall study and its limitations: Because the study included only a couple of donors, the extent to which the findings can be generalized is limited. A small share of clonotypes was detected in both CD4 and CD8 compartments, with the overlap likely arising from convergent recombination. FACS-sorted repertoires could contain abundant contaminating clonotypes from the bulk population, so computational filtering was required. Compared with the primary T-cell response, the secondary T-cell response was weaker but faster, peaking on day 5 rather than day 15. After the booster, most of the clones that had expanded following primary vaccination were detected again (roughly 96% of CD4 and 80% to 90% of CD8), which suggests that memory was broadly maintained.

TCR cDNA was made using 5'RACE template switching, a step that added a universal primer site and unique molecular identifiers. cDNA synthesis was primed from both the TCR alpha and TCR beta constant segments. Library amplification involved two PCR steps, and the second step added sample barcodes and sequencing adapters. Sequencing of the libraries was done on either Illumina HiSeq 2500 (2x100 bp) or NovaSeq (2x150 bp). The study's own analysis went as follows. Demultiplexing of reads and collapsing into UMI consensus sequences were performed with MIGEC, and V(D)J alignment was carried out with MiXCR. Clonotypes responding to the vaccine were identified with edgeR on replicate PBMC samples, with the criteria of FDR below 0.01 and a log2 fold change above 5 up to day 15. Each bulk clonotype was labeled CD4 or CD8 based on which sequenced repertoire, CD4 or CD8, contained the clonotype at higher abundance. TCRdb trimmed the raw reads at Q25, called clones with MiXCR and kept productive beta chains. Rows are combined by CDR3 protein, so each entry shows the most common genes and DNA. TCRdb assigned the V and J calls; the authors' analysis was not used. Present in this sample are more than 350,000 distinct CDR3 sequences, around 10% of which were seen just once. Less than 20% of the sample goes to the ten largest clones.

The CDR3 has 15 amino acids, counting the end cysteine and phenylalanine. Here the CDR3 DNA is all that survives: 45 bases in frame from base 1. V sheds 7 bases and J sheds 8 bases, leaving 21 bases between their ends. This clonotype has at least ten counts. The clone's antigen remains unknown. No quality values exist for individual bases; no much larger clone is one base distant. The sample's treatment or condition label, decoded: live attenuated yellow fever vaccine strain. At each blood-draw timepoint, two biological replicates of bulk PBMCs were collected. A standard Ficoll-Paque protocol was used to isolate PBMCs from peripheral blood. TriZol was used to extract RNA from bulk PBMCs, CD4 and CD8 fractions, and dextramer-positive and dextramer-negative fractions.

This clonotype was sampled from a man aged 18 to 30 who received the YFV17D yellow fever vaccine. The specimen was PBMCs, collected on the day of the first yellow fever vaccination. The V and J segments used are TRBV12-3 or TRBV12-4 and TRBJ2-1; TRBD2 is a weak D gene call, 6 bases matching. The DNA sequence is TGTGCCAGCACCTTCGGCACCGGGGCTAGCGATGAGCAGTTCTTC. It translates to CASTFGTGASDEQFF.